Following are 13 T cell receptor beta chains from one sample sequenced in a study of T cells in Graves' hyperthyroidism and ophthalmopathy. The CDR3 regions of TCR beta were amplified from RNA transcripts. Researchers ran a first-round RT-PCR on the TCR CDR3 using the HTBI primer set. TCRdb fed the multiplex PCR reads into MiXCR, producing one record per CDR3 protein. Altogether fewer than 650,000 distinct CDR3 sequences are present, approximately 14% being singletons, with the ten largest covering about 4%. Input material: blood. The receptor set was obtained from a middle-aged woman with Graves' ophthalmopathy.

V and J are TRBV6-1 and TRBJ1-5; D unclear. Germline assignment: CDR1 MNHNS and CDR2 SASEGT. CDR3 length equals 14 residues. The V gene lost 3 bases and the J gene lost 12 bases, with 18 bases spanning the gap. The CDR3 nucleotides are TGTGCCAGCAGTGATACCCTCCTATCAGCGTTCCAGCATTTT. Encoded protein: CASSDTLLSAFQHF.

The rearrangement joins TRBV5-1 to TRBJ1-1; possibly TRBD1 for D (6 bases). V was clipped by 4 bases and J by 1 base, with 11 bases between them. CDR1 is SGHRS and CDR2 is YFSETQ in the germline V gene. The CDR3 totals 14 residues. CDR3: CASSQGTQNTEAFF. CDR3 coding DNA: TGCGCCAGCAGCCAGGGGACACAGAACACTGAAGCTTTCTTT. Together with reference TRBV5-1 and TRBJ1-1, the CDR3 gives the full variable domain: KAGVTQTPRYLIKTRGQQVTLSCSPISGHRSVSWYQQTPGQGLQFLFEYFSETQRNKGNFPGRFSGRQFSNSRSEMNVSTLELGDSALYLCASSQGTQNTEAFFGQGTRLTVV.

In its sample, this clonotype was seen many times. V and J are TRBV7-2 and TRBJ2-5, with TRBD1 matching over 7 bases. Per the germline V gene, CDR1 is SGHTA and CDR2 is FQGNSA. Germline trimming cut 2 bases from V and 4 bases from J; bases unmatched to any gene: 4. The CDR3 runs 14 residues. CDR3 nucleotides: TGTGCCAGCAGCTTATATCGACAGGGAGAGACCCAGTACTTC. Its translation is CASSLYRQGETQYF.

In this sample, this clonotype turned up many times. The rearrangement joins TRBV6-5 to TRBJ2-7, with TRBD2 matching over 11 bases. CDR3 length: 15 amino acids. Germline V lookup: CDR1 MNHEY, CDR2 SVGAGI. The V gene end was trimmed by 5 bases and the J gene end by 2 bases; junction bases not matched to a gene: 5. In DNA form, the CDR3 reads TGTGCCAGCAGTCTGACTAGCGGGGAGACCTACGAGCAGTACTTC. This sequence encodes CASSLTSGETYEQYF.

This clonotype was detected many times. The rearrangement links TRBV19 to TRBJ1-1; D gene ambiguous. This CDR3 has 13 residues. V dropped 7 bases and J dropped 5 bases, with 14 bases sitting between them. Germline V CDR1 and CDR2: LNHDA, SQIVND (reference sequence). The CDR3 bases are TGTGCCAGTACCGATTGGGGTAGGACTGAAGCTTTCTTT. This translates into CASTDWGRTEAFF.

This clonotype was observed at least ten times. An end of the junction differs from the germline gene, which may be a read error. The rearrangement links TRBV28 to TRBJ1-1; TRBD1 aligns across 10 bases. From germline, CDR1 is MDHEN and CDR2 SYDVKM. The CDR3 sequence is 16 residues long. The CDR3 loop reads CASSQTGGVGNTEALF. Here the CDR3 DNA reads TGTGCCAGCAGTCAGACAGGGGGCGTAGGGAACACTGAAGCTCTCTTT.

This clonotype was counted between two and nine times. V usage is TRBV20-1 and J usage is TRBJ1-2, with 7 nucleotides matching TRBD1. Germline lookup yields CDR1 DFQATT and CDR2 SNEGSKA (reference sequence). This CDR3 is 15 amino acids long. Losses at the gene ends were 4 bases for V and 5 bases for J; bases not matched to a gene: 13. The CDR3 DNA sequence: TGCAGTGCTACCGGTCGGACAGGATCGAAATATGGCTACACCTTC. Translated, it gives CSATGRTGSKYGYTF.

V usage is TRBV15 and J usage is TRBJ2-2; D uncertain. CDR1 LNHNV and CDR2 YYDKDF come from the germline V gene (reference sequence). This CDR3 region has 13 residues. Trimming cost V 1 base and J 2 bases, with 2 bases left between them. DNA of the CDR3: TGTGCCACCAGCAGAGTAAACACCGGGGAGCTGTTTTTT. This sequence encodes CATSRVNTGELFF.

This clonotype came up many times. The chain uses TRBV6-2 or TRBV6-3 and TRBJ2-7; 13 bases are shared with TRBD2. The CDR3 length is 15 residues. The germline V gene encodes CDR1 MNHEY and CDR2 SVGEGT. Trimming cost V 6 bases and J 6 bases; bases outside gene matches: 8. The CDR3 nucleotides are TGTGCCAGCAGACGACTAGCGGGAGGTTTTCGCGAGCAGTACTTC. Its translation is CASRRLAGGFREQYF.

This clonotype was seen at least ten times. CDR3 sequence reads: CASSYFTGLNTEAFF. In DNA form, the CDR3 reads TGTGCCAGCAGTTACTTCACAGGGCTGAACACTGAAGCTTTCTTT. V usage is TRBV6-5 and J usage is TRBJ1-1, with D maybe TRBD1 (6 bases). The CDR3 runs 15 residues. Germline CDR1 reads MNHEY; CDR2 reads SVGAGI. Trimming took off 1 base at V and 0 bases at J, with 9 bases between the two ends.

The chain is built from TRBV9 and TRBJ2-2, with 8 bases identical to TRBD1. Germline values: CDR1 SGDLS, CDR2 YYNGEE. V lost 0 bases and J lost 7; bases outside the gene matches: 11. This CDR3 contains 17 residues. In DNA form, the CDR3 reads TGTGCCAGCAGCGTAGACGGGGACAGGTGGTTTGTCGGGGAGCTGTTTTTT. It translates to CASSVDGDRWFVGELFF.

This clonotype was seen ten or more times. The chain carries TRBV7-2 and TRBJ1-1, with 7 positions matching TRBD1. This CDR3 comprises 15 residues. Germline assignment: CDR1 SGHTA and CDR2 FQGNSA. V dropped 4 bases and J dropped 4; count of bases not matched to a gene: 9. CDR3 sequence (DNA): TGTGCCAGCAGCTCCGCCGGAGGGGGCTTCACTGAAGCTTTCTTT. Its translation is CASSSAGGGFTEAFF.

This clonotype appeared many times. The CDR3 DNA follows: TGTGCCAGCAGCCCCGGGACCCCCCTCTATGGCTACACCTTC. Protein sequence: CASSPGTPLYGYTF. The chain joins TRBV28 to TRBJ1-2, with a tentative D call TRBD1 (5 bases). V was shortened by 6 bases and J by 4 bases, with 15 bases between the two germline ends. This CDR3 has 14 residues. In germline, CDR1 is MDHEN, CDR2 SYDVKM.